One and the same sample provided the 14 T cell receptor beta chains below, sequenced in a study of control samples from healthy donors and cancer patients. Sequencing used immunoSEQ multiplex PCR; TCRdb keeps in-frame clones, though not all of them. The sample consists of some 150,000 clones, 96% of them appearing once. The sample was blood. Receptors were obtained from a woman aged 25 to 45 in good health.

This CDR3 reads CAWRPASGSLDEQFF. The DNA for the CDR3 is TGTGCCTGGAGGCCGGCTAGCGGGAGTCTCGATGAGCAGTTCTTC. The chain links TRBV30 to TRBJ2-1, with 10 nucleotides matching TRBD2. Losses at the gene ends were 3 bases for V and 8 bases for J; bases not matched to a gene: 10. Germline lookup yields CDR1 GTSNPN and CDR2 SVGIG (reference sequence). This CDR3 spans 15 amino acids.

The chain combines TRBV9 with TRBJ2-5; no firm D call. The V and J ends lost 3 bases and 5 bases respectively, with 8 bases between them. Germline CDR1 and CDR2: SGDLS and YYNGEE. The CDR3 sequence is 12 residues long. The CDR3 sequence: CASSGTEETQYF. For the CDR3, the DNA is TGTGCCAGCAGCGGGACCGAGGAGACCCAGTACTTC.

In the case of this clone: At one end the junction does not follow the germline gene, possibly because of a read error. The rearrangement links TRBV5-4 to TRBJ2-7; 11 positions match TRBD2. CDR1 is SGHNT, CDR2 YYREEE, per germline (reference sequence). The CDR3 spans 15 residues. The CDR3 sequence: CASSNQGLAGRSENF. CDR3 in DNA: TGTGCCAGCAGCAACCAAGGACTAGCGGGTCGGAGTGAGAACTTC.

V usage is TRBV19 and J usage is TRBJ1-1; D uncertain. CDR3 length equals 15 residues. Deletions cut 4 bases from V and 1 base from J, with 13 bases between. The germline gives CDR1 LNHDA, CDR2 SQIVND (reference sequence). CDR3 nucleotides: TGTGCCAGTAGTAAGTTCCGGTACTGGAACACTGAAGCTTTCTTT. It encodes CASSKFRYWNTEAFF.

V gene TRBV15 combines with J gene TRBJ1-2; D gene unclear. The germline V and J ends were trimmed by 0 bases and 4 bases, with 15 bases remaining between them. CDR1 and CDR2 from the germline V gene are LNHNV and YYDKDF (reference sequence). The CDR3 runs 16 residues. This CDR3 is CATSRDKKGLVYGYTF. For the CDR3, the DNA is TGTGCCACCAGCAGAGATAAAAAGGGCCTGGTCTATGGCTACACCTTC.

The chain carries TRBV7-3 and TRBJ2-1; TRBD2 agrees at 12 bases. CDR3 length: 15 residues. J was trimmed by 6 bases and V by 5 bases; bases with no gene match: 5. The germline gives CDR1 SGHTA, CDR2 FQGTGA. CDR3 DNA: TGTGCCAGCAGCCTCCTAGCGGGAGGGGTCAATGAGCAGTTCTTC. It encodes CASSLLAGGVNEQFF.

The chain uses TRBV7-2 and TRBJ2-3, with a weak D call TRBD2 (5 bases). Germline values: CDR1 SGHTA, CDR2 FQGNSA. The CDR3 has 15 amino acids. V dropped 1 base and J dropped 0 bases, with 8 bases sitting between them. The CDR3 nucleotides read TGTGCCAGCAGCTTAGTAGCGAGGAGCACAGATACGCAGTATTTT. Protein: CASSLVARSTDTQYF.

The V gene is TRBV6-5, the J gene TRBJ2-1; D is uncertain. This CDR3 has 15 residues. Germline values: CDR1 MNHEY, CDR2 SVGAGI. V was shortened by 0 bases and J by 2 bases, with 8 bases between the two germline ends. The CDR3 reads CASSYSLGTYNEQFF. In DNA form, the CDR3 reads TGTGCCAGCAGTTACTCGTTAGGGACCTACAATGAGCAGTTCTTC.

This clone was observed a single time. V and J are TRBV25-1 and TRBJ1-1; a possible D gene is TRBD1 (5 bases). Germline V gene sequence: CDR1 MGHDK, CDR2 SYGVNS. The CDR3 sequence is 17 residues long. V dropped 3 bases and J dropped 1 base, with 18 bases sitting between them. The CDR3: CASSDFSPTDGNTEAFF. The CDR3 bases are TGTGCCAGCAGTGATTTTTCCCCGACAGATGGGAACACTGAAGCTTTCTTT. The variable domain in full, with the rest retrieved from reference TRBV25-1 and TRBJ1-1, is EADIYQTPRYLVIGTGKKITLECSQTMGHDKMYWYQQDPGMELHLIHYSYGVNSTEKGDLSSESTVSRIRTEHFPLTLESARPSHTSQYLCASSDFSPTDGNTEAFFGQGTRLTVV.

The genes are TRBV6-5 and TRBJ1-4; D not certain. Germline CDR1 is MNHEY and CDR2 is SVGAGI. V lost 6 bases and J lost 8, with 19 bases in between. This CDR3 region has 15 residues. CDR3 DNA: TGTGCCAGCAGCCTCATCGACGGTTCCGGAGAAAAACTGTTTTTT. Amino acid sequence: CASSLIDGSGEKLFF.

The chain joins TRBV11-3 to TRBJ1-1; TRBD1 matches at 11 bases. Germline V CDR1 and CDR2: SGHNT, YENEEA. The CDR3 length is 14 residues. The V and J ends lost 5 bases and 3 bases, in that order; junction bases with no gene match: 2. CDR3 loop: CASSGTGGDTEAFF. The DNA of the CDR3 is TGTGCCAGCAGCGGGACAGGGGGTGACACTGAAGCTTTCTTT.

This sequence joins TRBV28 and TRBJ2-1; TRBD2 aligns across 11 bases. V lost 1 base to trimming and J lost 1 base; unmatched junction nucleotides: 9. The CDR3 has 19 amino acids. Germline assignment: CDR1 MDHEN and CDR2 SYDVKM. The CDR3 here is CASSLYGSGRAASYNEQFF. In DNA, the CDR3 is TGTGCCAGCAGTTTATATGGTAGCGGGAGGGCTGCGTCCTACAATGAGCAGTTCTTC.

The chain combines TRBV5-1 with TRBJ1-1, with D unresolved. This CDR3 has 15 amino acids. The V gene's germline CDR1 is SGHRS and CDR2 YFSETQ. Trimming took 1 base from V and 4 from J, leaving 14 bases between them. The DNA for the CDR3 is TGCGCCAGCAGCTTGTTCGGGGAGGGAAGCACTGAAGCTTTCTTT. Translating it yields CASSLFGEGSTEAFF.

The rearrangement links TRBV11-2 to TRBJ2-1; 7 nucleotides align to TRBD1. The length of the CDR3 is 16 residues. Per the germline V gene, CDR1 is SGHAT and CDR2 is FQNNGV. The ends lost 5 bases at V and 4 bases at J; junction bases unmatched: 11. CDR3 sequence reads: CASSLRTGTLYNEQFF. The CDR3 DNA is TGTGCCAGCAGCCTTCGGACAGGAACGTTGTACAATGAGCAGTTCTTC.